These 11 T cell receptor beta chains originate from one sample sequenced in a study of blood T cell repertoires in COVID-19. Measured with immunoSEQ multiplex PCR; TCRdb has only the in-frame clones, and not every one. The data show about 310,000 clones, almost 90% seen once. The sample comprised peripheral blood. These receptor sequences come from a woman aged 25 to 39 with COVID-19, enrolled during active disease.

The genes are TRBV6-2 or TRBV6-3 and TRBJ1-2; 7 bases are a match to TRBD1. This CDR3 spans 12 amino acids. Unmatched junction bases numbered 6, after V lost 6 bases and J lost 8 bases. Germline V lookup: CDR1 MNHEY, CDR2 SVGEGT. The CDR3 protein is CASSRQGLGYTF. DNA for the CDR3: TGTGCCAGCAGCAGACAGGGATTGGGCTACACCTTC.

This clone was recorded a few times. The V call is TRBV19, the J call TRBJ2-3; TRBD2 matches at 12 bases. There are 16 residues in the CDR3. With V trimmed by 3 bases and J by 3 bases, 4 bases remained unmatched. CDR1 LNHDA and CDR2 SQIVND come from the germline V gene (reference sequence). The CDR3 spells CASSMTSGSVTDTQYF. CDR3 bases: TGTGCCAGTAGTATGACTAGCGGGAGTGTAACAGATACGCAGTATTTT.

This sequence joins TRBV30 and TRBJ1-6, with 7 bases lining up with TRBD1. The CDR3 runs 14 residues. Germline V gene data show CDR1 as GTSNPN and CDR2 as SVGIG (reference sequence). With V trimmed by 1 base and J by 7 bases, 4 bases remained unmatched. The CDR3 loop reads CAWSATGWNSPLHF. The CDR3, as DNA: TGTGCCTGGAGTGCGACAGGGTGGAATTCACCCCTCCACTTT.

CDR3 region: CAISEDGQGSNYEQYF. The CDR3 DNA follows: TGTGCCATCAGTGAGGACGGACAGGGGAGCAACTACGAGCAGTACTTC. The V call is TRBV10-3, the J call TRBJ2-7; TRBD1 agrees at 9 bases. The CDR3 is 16 residues long. Germline loops: CDR1 ENHRY, CDR2 SYGVKD. Germline trimming cut 2 bases from V and 3 bases from J; bases unmatched to any gene: 8.

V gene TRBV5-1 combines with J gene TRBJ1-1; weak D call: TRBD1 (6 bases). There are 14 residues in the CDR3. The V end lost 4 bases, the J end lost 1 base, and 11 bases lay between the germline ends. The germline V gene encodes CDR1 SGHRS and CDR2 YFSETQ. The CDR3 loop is CASSRMGQNTEAFF. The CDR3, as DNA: TGCGCCAGCAGCCGAATGGGACAGAACACTGAAGCTTTCTTT.

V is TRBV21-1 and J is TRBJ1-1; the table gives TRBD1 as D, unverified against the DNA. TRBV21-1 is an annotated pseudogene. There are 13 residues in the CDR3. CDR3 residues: CASSKRGGTEAFF. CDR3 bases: TGTGCCAGCAGCAAGAGAGGGGGCACTGAAGCTTTCTTT.

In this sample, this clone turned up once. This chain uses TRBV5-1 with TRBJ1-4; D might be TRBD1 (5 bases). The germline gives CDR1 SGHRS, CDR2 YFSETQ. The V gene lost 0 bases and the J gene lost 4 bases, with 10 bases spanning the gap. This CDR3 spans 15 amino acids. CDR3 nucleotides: TGCGCCAGCAGCTTGGGAGACAGCCTTAATGAAAAACTGTTTTTT. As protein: CASSLGDSLNEKLFF.

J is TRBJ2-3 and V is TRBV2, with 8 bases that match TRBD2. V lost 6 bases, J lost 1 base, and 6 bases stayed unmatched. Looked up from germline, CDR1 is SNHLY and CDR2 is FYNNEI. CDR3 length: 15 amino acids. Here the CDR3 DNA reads TGTGCCAGCAGCGGTGGGCGGGAGGGCACAGATACGCAGTATTTT. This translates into CASSGGREGTDTQYF. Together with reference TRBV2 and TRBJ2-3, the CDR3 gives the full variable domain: EPEVTQTPSHQVTQMGQEVILRCVPISNHLYFYWYRQILGQKVEFLVSFYNNEISEKSEIFDDQFSVERPDGSNFTLKIRSTKLEDSAMYFCASSGGREGTDTQYFGPGTRLTVL.

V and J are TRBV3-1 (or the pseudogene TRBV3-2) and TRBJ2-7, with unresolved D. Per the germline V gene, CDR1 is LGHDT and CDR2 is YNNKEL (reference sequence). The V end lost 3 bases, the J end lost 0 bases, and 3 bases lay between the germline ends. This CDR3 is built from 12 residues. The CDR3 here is CASSHSSYEQYF. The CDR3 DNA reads TGTGCCAGCAGCCATAGCTCCTACGAGCAGTACTTC.

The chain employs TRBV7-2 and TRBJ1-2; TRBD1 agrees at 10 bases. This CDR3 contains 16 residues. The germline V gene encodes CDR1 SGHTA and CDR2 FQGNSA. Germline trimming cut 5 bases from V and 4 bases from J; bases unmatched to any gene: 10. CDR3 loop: CASSPTGQGGVYGYTF. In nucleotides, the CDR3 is TGTGCCAGCAGCCCGACAGGACAGGGGGGTGTCTATGGCTACACCTTC.

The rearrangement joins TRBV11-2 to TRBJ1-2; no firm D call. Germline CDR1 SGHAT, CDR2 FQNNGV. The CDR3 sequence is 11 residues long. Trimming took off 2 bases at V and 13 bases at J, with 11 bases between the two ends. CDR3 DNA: TGTGCCAGCAGCTTACGTGTCGTCCTCACCTTC. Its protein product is CASSLRVVLTF. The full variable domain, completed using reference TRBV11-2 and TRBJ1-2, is EAGVAQSPRYKIIEKRQSVAFWCNPISGHATLYWYQQILGQGPKLLIQFQNNGVVDDSQLPKDRFSAERLKGVDSTLKIQPAKLEDSAVYLCASSLRVVLTFGSGTRLTVV.